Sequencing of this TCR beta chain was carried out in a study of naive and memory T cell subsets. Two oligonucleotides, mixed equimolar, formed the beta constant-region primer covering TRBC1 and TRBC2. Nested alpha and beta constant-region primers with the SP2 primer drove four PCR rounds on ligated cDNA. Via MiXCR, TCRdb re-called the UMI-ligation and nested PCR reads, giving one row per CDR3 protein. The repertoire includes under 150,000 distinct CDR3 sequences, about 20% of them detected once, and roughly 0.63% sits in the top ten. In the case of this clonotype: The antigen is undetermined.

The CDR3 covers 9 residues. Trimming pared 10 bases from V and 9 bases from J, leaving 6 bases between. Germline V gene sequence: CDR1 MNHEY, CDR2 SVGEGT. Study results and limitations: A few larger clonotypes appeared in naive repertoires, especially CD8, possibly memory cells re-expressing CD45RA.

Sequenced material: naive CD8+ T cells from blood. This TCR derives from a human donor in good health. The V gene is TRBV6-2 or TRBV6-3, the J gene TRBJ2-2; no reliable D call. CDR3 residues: CANRWELFF. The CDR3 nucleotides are TGTGCCAACCGGTGGGAGCTGTTTTTT.